These 26 T cell receptor beta chains were all obtained from the same sample, sequenced in a study of OX40 agonist ivuxolimab in advanced cancers. The receptor library was made with the immunoSEQ multiplex PCR assay. Drawn from immuneACCESS, this table holds only the in-frame rearrangements with V and J called that TCRdb kept. Clones are partly lost; checked studies trace under half to an unresolved V gene and leave the rest unexplained. The table for this sample lists 60,000 to 75,000 clones; almost 95% of them were counted only once. The ten biggest clones cover under 15% of the sample. The sample was CD4+ or CD8+ T cells sorted from blood, taken in a trial of the OX40 agonist ivuxolimab. The receptors originated from an adult with an advanced solid tumor such as melanoma, head and neck, liver or kidney cancer.

The chain employs TRBV2 and TRBJ2-3; D is undetermined. V lost 3 bases, J lost 3 bases, and 10 bases lay in between. Per germline, CDR1 SNHLY and CDR2 FYNNEI. CDR3 length: 14 amino acids. This CDR3 is CASSEIRRTDTQYF. For the CDR3, the DNA is TGTGCCAGCAGTGAGATCCGACGGACAGATACGCAGTATTTT. The whole variable domain, remainder taken from reference TRBV2 and TRBJ2-3, is EPEVTQTPSHQVTQMGQEVILRCVPISNHLYFYWYRQILGQKVEFLVSFYNNEISEKSEIFDDQFSVERPDGSNFTLKIRSTKLEDSAMYFCASSEIRRTDTQYFGPGTRLTVL.

The V and J genes are TRBV7-9 and TRBJ1-1; D is unresolved. CDR1 and CDR2 (germline): SEHNR, FQNEAQ (reference sequence). The CDR3 is 13 residues long. Trimming took off 2 bases at V and 1 base at J, with 5 bases between the two ends. Here the CDR3 reads CASSLPENTEAFF. DNA for the CDR3: TGTGCCAGCAGCTTACCAGAGAACACTGAAGCTTTCTTT.

This clone is a singleton in its sample. The chain uses TRBV7-2 and TRBJ2-5, with TRBD1 identical over 8 bases. Germline CDR1 and CDR2: SGHTA and FQGNSA. The CDR3 consists of 17 residues. The V segment lost 6 bases and the J segment 0 bases; nucleotides outside the gene matches: 12. In DNA form, the CDR3 reads TGTGCCAGCAGAGCTAGGCCGGGACAGGCCAACCAAGAGACCCAGTACTTC. As protein: CASRARPGQANQETQYF. Supplemented by reference TRBV7-2 and TRBJ2-5, the full variable domain reads GAGVSQSPSNKVTEKGKDVELRCDPISGHTALYWYRQSLGQGLEFLIYFQGNSAPDKSGLPSDRFSAERTGGSVSTLTIQRTQQEDSAVYLCASRARPGQANQETQYFGPGTRLLVL.

V and J are TRBV29-1 and TRBJ2-7, with D perhaps TRBD2 (5 bases). This CDR3 has 14 residues. The germline V gene has CDR1 SQVTM and CDR2 ANQGSEA. The V gene lost 7 bases and the J gene lost 2 bases, with 18 bases spanning the gap. The CDR3 sequence is CSALPAGGPYEQYF. CDR3 nucleotide sequence: TGCAGCGCGCTCCCTGCGGGCGGACCCTACGAGCAGTACTTC.

The CDR3 coding sequence is TGTGCCAGTAGTATCTTTTACGAGGGCTTGAACACTGAAGCTTTCTTT. Protein product: CASSIFYEGLNTEAFF. The V gene is TRBV19, the J gene TRBJ1-1; no definite D call. This CDR3 is 16 amino acids long. V was cut by 3 bases and J by 0 bases, with 14 bases left in between. CDR1 and CDR2 from the germline V gene are LNHDA and SQIVND (reference sequence).

The rearrangement joins TRBV6-5 to TRBJ2-4; no clear D gene. The CDR3 runs 10 residues. Germline V CDR1 and CDR2: MNHEY, SVGAGI. CDR3 DNA sequence: TGTGGGACAGCCAAAAACATTCAGTACTTC. Protein sequence: CGTAKNIQYF.

The rearrangement links TRBV27 to TRBJ2-2; 9 nucleotides match TRBD1. The CDR3 is 15 residues long. V lost 6 bases to trimming and J lost 2 bases; unmatched junction nucleotides: 4. From germline, CDR1 is MNHEY and CDR2 SMNVEV (reference sequence). The CDR3 bases are TGTGCCAGCAGCCCGGGACAGGGCAACACCGGGGAGCTGTTTTTT. Protein product: CASSPGQGNTGELFF.

CDR3 region: CASSLGRGVNNEQFF. The DNA for the CDR3 is TGTGCCAGCAGCTTAGGACGGGGGGTGAACAATGAGCAGTTCTTC. This chain uses TRBV7-7 with TRBJ2-1, with 7 bases lining up with TRBD2. The CDR3 sequence is 15 residues long. The V gene end was trimmed by 1 base and the J gene end by 5 bases; junction bases not matched to a gene: 5. Looked up from germline, CDR1 is SSHAT and CDR2 is FNYEAQ (reference sequence).

This chain connects TRBV6-5 to TRBJ2-7, with TRBD1 as a possible D gene (5 bases). V was shortened by 4 bases and J by 3 bases, with 10 bases between the two germline ends. CDR1 is MNHEY, CDR2 SVGAGI, per germline. CDR3 length: 13 amino acids. The DNA of the CDR3 is TGTGCCAGCAGTTTCCAGGGCGGCTACGAGCAGTACTTC. This codes for CASSFQGGYEQYF.

This rearrangement joins TRBV4-3 to TRBJ2-7; TRBD1 aligns across 8 bases. This CDR3 is built from 14 residues. V lost 4 bases to trimming and J lost 5 bases; unmatched junction nucleotides: 7. Germline values: CDR1 LGHNA, CDR2 YSLEER. In nucleotides, the CDR3 is TGCGCCAGCAGCCCATTCACAGGGGGGAACGAGCAGTACTTC. It encodes CASSPFTGGNEQYF.

J is TRBJ2-5 and V is TRBV27; tentative D call: TRBD2 (6 bases). Between the trimmed V and J ends, which lost 5 bases and 4 bases, there was a span of 20 bases. Germline lookup yields CDR1 MNHEY and CDR2 SMNVEV (reference sequence). This CDR3 is 16 amino acids long. CDR3 nucleotides: TGTGCCAGCAGTGGCCTCGGGGGAGTCGCCGGAGAGACCCAGTACTTC. Translation: CASSGLGGVAGETQYF.

This chain joins TRBV4-1 and TRBJ1-4; D is undetermined. CDR3 length: 14 residues. Trimming removed 1 base from V and 0 bases from J, with 3 bases in between. The germline CDR1 and CDR2 sequences are MGHRA and YSYEKL. The CDR3 spells CASSQGSTNEKLFF. CDR3 in DNA: TGCGCCAGCAGCCAAGGGTCAACTAATGAAAAACTGTTTTTT.

The chain is built from TRBV10-2 and TRBJ1-4; D not resolved. Trimming cost V 3 bases and J 4 bases, with 12 bases left between them. There are 15 residues in the CDR3. CDR1 WSHSY and CDR2 SAAADI come from the germline V gene. The CDR3 nucleotides are TGCGCCAGCAGTGATGTCCACAGTCTTAATGAAAAACTGTTTTTT. It translates to CASSDVHSLNEKLFF.

The chain is built from TRBV11-3 and TRBJ2-3; no clear D. V was cut by 4 bases and J by 5 bases, with 10 bases left in between. Germline CDR1 is SGHNT and CDR2 is YENEEA. The CDR3 has 13 amino acids. CDR3: CASSSSPGDTQYF. Here the CDR3 DNA reads TGTGCCAGCAGCTCATCCCCCGGAGATACGCAGTATTTT.

The chain is built from TRBV20-1 and TRBJ1-3, with D hard to call. Germline CDR1 is DFQATT and CDR2 is SNEGSKA (reference sequence). The CDR3 extends over 11 amino acids. The V gene lost 1 base and the J gene lost 8 bases, with 6 bases spanning the gap. The CDR3 DNA follows: TGCAGTGCTAGAGTAGTGGACACCATATATTTT. Protein product: CSARVVDTIYF.

This chain uses TRBV7-9 with TRBJ2-7, with 10 nucleotides matching TRBD1. The CDR3 runs 15 residues. Germline V lookup: CDR1 SEHNR, CDR2 FQNEAQ (reference sequence). V lost 5 bases, J lost 2 bases, and 6 bases stayed unmatched. CDR3 sequence: CASSGTGTGAYEQYF. CDR3 coding DNA: TGTGCCAGCAGCGGTACCGGGACAGGGGCCTACGAGCAGTACTTC.

The chain combines TRBV28 with TRBJ2-6, with 8 bases identical to TRBD1. The trim removed 4 bases at V and 4 bases at J, leaving 6 bases unmatched. The CDR3 is 16 amino acids. Germline CDR1 MDHEN, CDR2 SYDVKM. The CDR3 DNA follows: TGTGCCAGCAGTTCGGGGACAGGCGACGGGGCCAACGTCCTGACTTTC. Its protein product is CASSSGTGDGANVLTF. Using reference TRBV28 and TRBJ2-6 for the parts outside the CDR3, the full variable domain is DVKVTQSSRYLVKRTGEKVFLECVQDMDHENMFWYRQDPGLGLRLIYFSYDVKMKEKGDIPEGYSVSREKKERFSLILESASTNQTSMYLCASSSGTGDGANVLTFGAGSRLTVL.

The rearrangement joins TRBV5-4 to TRBJ1-1, with D hard to call. V dropped 10 bases and J dropped 0 bases, with 13 bases sitting between them. The length of the CDR3 is 13 residues. Germline-derived CDR1 and CDR2 are SGHNT and YYREEE (reference sequence). This CDR3 is CAWKDGVNTEAFF. The CDR3 nucleotides are TGTGCCTGGAAGGACGGGGTGAACACTGAAGCTTTCTTT.

The chain is built from TRBV7-9 and TRBJ2-5; D might be TRBD1 (6 bases). Trimming took 5 bases from V and 1 from J, leaving 11 bases between them. The CDR3 covers 14 residues. The germline V gene encodes CDR1 SEHNR and CDR2 FQNEAQ (reference sequence). The CDR3 DNA reads TGTGCCAGCAGCCGGACAGATTTCCAAGAGACCCAGTACTTC. Translated, it gives CASSRTDFQETQYF.

This sequence joins TRBV21-1 and TRBJ2-4; TRBD2, as called in the table, went unchecked against the DNA. TRBV21-1 is given as a pseudogene. The CDR3 runs to 18 residues. This chain's CDR3 is CASSKGLAGGEVKNIQYF. Here the CDR3 DNA reads TGTGCCAGCAGCAAGGGACTAGCGGGGGGGGAGGTTAAAAACATTCAGTACTTC.

The chain carries TRBV4-1 and TRBJ2-7; D gene ambiguous. Germline V gives CDR1 MGHRA, CDR2 YSYEKL. The germline V and J ends were trimmed by 2 bases and 0 bases, with 5 bases remaining between them. The CDR3 has 13 residues. In DNA form, the CDR3 reads TGCGCCAGCAGCCAACTCAGCTCCTACGAGCAGTACTTC. This gives the protein CASSQLSSYEQYF.

V gene TRBV6-6 combines with J gene TRBJ1-3; no definite D call. The ends were cut back, 6 bases at V and 0 bases at J, with 6 bases in the middle. The germline gives CDR1 MNHNY, CDR2 SVGAGI (reference sequence). The CDR3 runs 13 residues. CDR3 nucleotide sequence: TGTGCCAGCAGCGGGTACTCTGGAAACACCATATATTTT. Translated, it gives CASSGYSGNTIYF.

Here the CDR3 reads CASSLVSGSYNEQFF. The CDR3 DNA reads TGTGCCAGCAGCTTAGTAAGCGGCTCCTACAATGAGCAGTTCTTC. The chain is built from TRBV7-9 and TRBJ2-1, with a weak D call TRBD2 (5 bases). The CDR3 totals 15 residues. Trimming took off 1 base at V and 0 bases at J, with 7 bases between the two ends. The germline V gene encodes CDR1 SEHNR and CDR2 FQNEAQ (reference sequence).

The chain combines TRBV6-5 with TRBJ1-2; D perhaps matches TRBD1 (6 bases). The CDR3 length is 14 residues. V lost 2 bases, J lost 4 bases, and 11 bases lay in between. Germline CDR1 reads MNHEY; CDR2 reads SVGAGI. CDR3 region: CASSYGGGLYGYTF. The CDR3 DNA reads TGTGCCAGCAGTTACGGGGGGGGCCTCTATGGCTACACCTTC.

The V and J genes are TRBV4-1 and TRBJ2-5, with 14 bases aligning to TRBD2. J gave up 3 bases and V 4 bases, and 4 bases lay outside the gene matches. Looked up from germline, CDR1 is MGHRA and CDR2 is YSYEKL. This CDR3 has 16 amino acids. The CDR3 loop is CASSLATSGGEETQYF. In DNA, the CDR3 is TGCGCCAGCAGCCTTGCGACTAGCGGGGGGGAAGAGACCCAGTACTTC.

This rearrangement joins TRBV2 to TRBJ2-7; D may be TRBD1 (6 bases). V was cut by 1 base and J by 3 bases, with 10 bases left in between. CDR3 length equals 14 residues. CDR1 SNHLY and CDR2 FYNNEI come from the germline V gene. The CDR3, as DNA: TGTGCCAGCAGTGAAGGCACAGGGAGCTACGAGCAGTACTTC. It is translated as CASSEGTGSYEQYF.